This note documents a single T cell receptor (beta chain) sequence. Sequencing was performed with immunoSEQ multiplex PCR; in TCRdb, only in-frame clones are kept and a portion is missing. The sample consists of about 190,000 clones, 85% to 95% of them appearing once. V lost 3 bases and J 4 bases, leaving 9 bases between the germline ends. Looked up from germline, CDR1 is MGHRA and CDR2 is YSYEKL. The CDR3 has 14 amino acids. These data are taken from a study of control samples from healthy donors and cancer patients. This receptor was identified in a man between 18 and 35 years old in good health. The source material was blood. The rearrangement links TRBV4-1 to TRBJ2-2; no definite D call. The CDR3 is CASSQPVGTGELFF. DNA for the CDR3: TGCGCCAGCAGCCAGCCAGTCGGCACCGGGGAGCTGTTTTTT.